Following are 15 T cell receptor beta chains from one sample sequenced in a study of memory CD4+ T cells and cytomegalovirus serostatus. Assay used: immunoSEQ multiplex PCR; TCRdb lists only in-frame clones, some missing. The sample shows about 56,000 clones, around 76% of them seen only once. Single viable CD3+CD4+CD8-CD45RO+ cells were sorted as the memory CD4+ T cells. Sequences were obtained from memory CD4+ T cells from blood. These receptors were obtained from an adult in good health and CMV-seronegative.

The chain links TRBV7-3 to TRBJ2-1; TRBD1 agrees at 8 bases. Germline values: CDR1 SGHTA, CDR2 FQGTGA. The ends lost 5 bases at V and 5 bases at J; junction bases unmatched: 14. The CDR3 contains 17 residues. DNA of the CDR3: TGTGCCAGCAGCCACCTTAGAGGGACAGGTGCAAACAATGAGCAGTTCTTC. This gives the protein CASSHLRGTGANNEQFF.

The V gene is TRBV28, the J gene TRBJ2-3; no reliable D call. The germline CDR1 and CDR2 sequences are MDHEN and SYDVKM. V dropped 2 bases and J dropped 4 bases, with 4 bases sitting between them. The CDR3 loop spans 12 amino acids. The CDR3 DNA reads TGTGCCAGCAGTTTAGTCGCAGATACGCAGTATTTT. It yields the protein CASSLVADTQYF.

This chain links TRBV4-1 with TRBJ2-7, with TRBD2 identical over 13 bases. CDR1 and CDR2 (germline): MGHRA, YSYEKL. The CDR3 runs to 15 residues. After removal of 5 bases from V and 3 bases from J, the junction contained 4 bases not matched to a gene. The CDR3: CASSFRTSGGYEQYF. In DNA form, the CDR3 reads TGCGCCAGCAGCTTCCGGACTAGCGGGGGCTACGAGCAGTACTTC.

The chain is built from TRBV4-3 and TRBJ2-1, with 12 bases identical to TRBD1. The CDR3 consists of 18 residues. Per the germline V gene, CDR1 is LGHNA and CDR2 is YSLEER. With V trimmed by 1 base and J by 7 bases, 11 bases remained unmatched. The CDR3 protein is CASSQGAAGQGARNEQFF. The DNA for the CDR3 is TGCGCCAGCAGCCAAGGGGCCGCGGGACAGGGGGCGCGTAATGAGCAGTTCTTC.

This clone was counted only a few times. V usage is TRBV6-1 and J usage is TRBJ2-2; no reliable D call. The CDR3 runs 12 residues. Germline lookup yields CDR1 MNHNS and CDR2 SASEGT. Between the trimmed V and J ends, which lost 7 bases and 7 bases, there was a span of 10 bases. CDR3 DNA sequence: TGTGCCAGCAACCCCTACGTCGGGGAGCTGTTTTTT. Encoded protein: CASNPYVGELFF.

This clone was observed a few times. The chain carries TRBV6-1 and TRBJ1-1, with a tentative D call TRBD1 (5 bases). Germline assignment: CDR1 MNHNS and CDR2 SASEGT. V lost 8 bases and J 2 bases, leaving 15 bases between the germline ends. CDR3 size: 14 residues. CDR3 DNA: TGTGCCAGCGTTCAAACGGGGCAAAACACTGAAGCTTTCTTT. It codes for CASVQTGQNTEAFF.

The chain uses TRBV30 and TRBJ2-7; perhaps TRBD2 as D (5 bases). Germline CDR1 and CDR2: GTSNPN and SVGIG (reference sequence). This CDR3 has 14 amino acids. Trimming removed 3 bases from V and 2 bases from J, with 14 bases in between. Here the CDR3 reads CAWRTERQAYEQYF. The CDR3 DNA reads TGTGCCTGGAGAACAGAGCGGCAGGCCTACGAGCAGTACTTC.

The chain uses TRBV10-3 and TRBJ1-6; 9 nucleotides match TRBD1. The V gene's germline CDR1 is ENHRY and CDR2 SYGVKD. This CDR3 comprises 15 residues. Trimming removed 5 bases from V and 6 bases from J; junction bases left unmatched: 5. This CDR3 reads CAISKGTGFNSPLHF. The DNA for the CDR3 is TGTGCCATCAGTAAGGGGACAGGGTTTAATTCACCCCTCCACTTT.

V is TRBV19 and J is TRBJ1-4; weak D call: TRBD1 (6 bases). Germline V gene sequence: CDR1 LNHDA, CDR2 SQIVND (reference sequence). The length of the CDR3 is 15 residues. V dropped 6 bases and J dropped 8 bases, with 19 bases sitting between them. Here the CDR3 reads CASRLDSRKREKLFF. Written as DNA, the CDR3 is TGTGCCAGTAGGCTGGACAGTCGAAAGAGGGAAAAACTGTTTTTT.

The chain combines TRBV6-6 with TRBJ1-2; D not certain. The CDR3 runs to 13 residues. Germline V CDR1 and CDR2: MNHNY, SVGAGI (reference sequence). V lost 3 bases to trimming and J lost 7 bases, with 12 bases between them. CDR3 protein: CASSYGPAIGYTF. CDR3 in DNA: TGTGCCAGCAGTTATGGGCCAGCTATTGGCTACACCTTC.

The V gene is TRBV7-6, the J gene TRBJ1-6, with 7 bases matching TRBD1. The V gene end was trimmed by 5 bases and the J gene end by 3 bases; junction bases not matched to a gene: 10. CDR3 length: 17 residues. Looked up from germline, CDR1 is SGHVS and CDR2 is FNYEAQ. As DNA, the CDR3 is TGTGCCAGCAGCCCCGGGACAGTCCTTTACTATAATTCACCCCTCCACTTT. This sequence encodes CASSPGTVLYYNSPLHF.

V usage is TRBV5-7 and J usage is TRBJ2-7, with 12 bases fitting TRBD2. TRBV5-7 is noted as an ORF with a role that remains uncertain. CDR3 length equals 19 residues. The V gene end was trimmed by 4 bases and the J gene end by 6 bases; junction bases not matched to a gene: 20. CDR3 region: CASSTPYDPLAGGPIEQYF. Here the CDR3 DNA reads TGTGCCAGCAGCACGCCCTACGATCCTCTAGCGGGGGGGCCCATCGAGCAGTACTTC.

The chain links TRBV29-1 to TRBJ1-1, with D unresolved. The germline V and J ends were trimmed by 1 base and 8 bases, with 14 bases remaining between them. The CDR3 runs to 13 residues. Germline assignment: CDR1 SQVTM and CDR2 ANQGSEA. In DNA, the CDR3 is TGCAGCGTTGAAGGCAGGCTTGGGGTCGAAGCTTTCTTT. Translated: CSVEGRLGVEAFF.

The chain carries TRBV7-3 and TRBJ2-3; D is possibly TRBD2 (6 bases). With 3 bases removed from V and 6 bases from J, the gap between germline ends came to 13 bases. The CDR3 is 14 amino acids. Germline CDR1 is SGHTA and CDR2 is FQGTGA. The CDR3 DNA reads TGTGCCAGCAGCTTTAGCGGTGTCGAGGATACGCAGTATTTT. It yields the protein CASSFSGVEDTQYF.

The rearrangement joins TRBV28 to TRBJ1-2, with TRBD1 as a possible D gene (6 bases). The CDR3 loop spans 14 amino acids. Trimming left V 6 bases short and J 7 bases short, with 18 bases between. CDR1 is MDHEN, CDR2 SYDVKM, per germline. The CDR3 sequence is CASSQTGTLGGYTF. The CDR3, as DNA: TGTGCCAGCAGCCAAACAGGGACTTTGGGTGGCTACACCTTC.